The 23 T cell receptor beta chains below come from one sample, sequenced in a study of control samples from healthy donors and cancer patients. Using immunoSEQ multiplex PCR, the repertoire was profiled, and TCRdb retains in-frame clones only, with some absent. The sample holds about 120,000 clones, around nine tenths seen once. The sequenced sample was blood. The receptors come from a man younger than 40 in good health.

CDR3 coding DNA: TGTGCCAGCACACTAGCGGGGACGGGTAACAATGAGCAGTTCTTC. It yields the protein CASTLAGTGNNEQFF. The chain links TRBV5-4 to TRBJ2-1; TRBD2 agrees at 10 bases. This CDR3 is built from 15 residues. The J segment lost 5 bases and the V segment lost 6 bases, leaving 8 bases of the junction unmatched. Germline V gives CDR1 SGHNT, CDR2 YYREEE (reference sequence). Full variable domain (remainder filled in from reference TRBV5-4 and TRBJ2-1): ETGVTQSPTHLIKTRGQQVTLRCSSQSGHNTVSWYQQALGQGPQFIFQYYREEENGRGNFPPRFSGLQFPNYSSELNVNALELDDSALYLCASTLAGTGNNEQFFGPGTRLTVL.

This clone was seen once. The chain carries TRBV2 and TRBJ2-5, with TRBD2 identical over 10 bases. The ends lost 3 bases at V and 1 base at J; junction bases unmatched: 5. The CDR3 sequence is 16 residues long. CDR1 is SNHLY, CDR2 FYNNEI, per germline. In nucleotides, the CDR3 is TGTGCCAGCAGTGACCCTAGCGGGGGACCCCAAGAGACCCAGTACTTC. Translated, it gives CASSDPSGGPQETQYF.

This clone occurred a few times. The J gene is TRBJ1-5, the V gene TRBV28; weak D call: TRBD1 (5 bases). The CDR3 has 19 residues. Germline lookup yields CDR1 MDHEN and CDR2 SYDVKM. Trimming cost V 2 bases and J 3 bases, with 23 bases left between them. The CDR3 sequence: CASSLGDVSIPGVNQPQHF. The CDR3 DNA reads TGTGCCAGCAGTTTAGGGGACGTGAGCATCCCTGGCGTCAATCAGCCCCAGCATTTT.

V usage is TRBV7-9 and J usage is TRBJ1-4; 7 bases line up with TRBD1. V shed 4 bases, J shed 7 bases, and the junction held 6 bases outside the gene matches. CDR1 and CDR2 from the germline V gene are SEHNR and FQNEAQ (reference sequence). This CDR3 has 14 amino acids. The CDR3 loop reads CASSSTTGVEKLFF. The DNA of the CDR3 is TGTGCCAGCAGCTCTACCACAGGGGTTGAAAAACTGTTTTTT.

This sequence joins TRBV18 and TRBJ1-2, with 7 positions matching TRBD1. Germline CDR1 KGHSH, CDR2 LQKENI. V dropped 3 bases and J dropped 3; count of bases not matched to a gene: 7. CDR3 length equals 15 residues. CDR3 residues: CASSPRQGLDYGYTF. In DNA form, the CDR3 reads TGTGCCAGCTCACCTCGACAGGGCCTGGACTATGGCTACACCTTC.

V gene TRBV3-1 (or the pseudogene TRBV3-2) combines with J gene TRBJ1-4, with D hard to call. Germline CDR1 is LGHDT and CDR2 is YNNKEL (reference sequence). V lost 3 bases to trimming and J lost 8 bases, with 16 bases between them. The CDR3 is made up of 15 amino acids. The CDR3 here is CASSQSVRPGEKLFF. CDR3 sequence (DNA): TGTGCCAGCAGCCAGTCGGTACGGCCCGGCGAAAAACTGTTTTTT.

The J gene is TRBJ1-4, the V gene TRBV5-1; TRBD1 is a possible D gene (5 bases). Germline loops: CDR1 SGHRS, CDR2 YFSETQ. The CDR3 is 16 residues long. V lost 1 base and J lost 3, with 13 bases in between. In nucleotides, the CDR3 is TGCGCCAGCAGCTTGCCCTCATTGGGGGCTAATGAAAAACTGTTTTTT. It is translated as CASSLPSLGANEKLFF.

The rearrangement uses TRBV7-2 and TRBJ1-1; D call uncertain. Trimming took 4 bases from V and 10 from J, leaving 19 bases between them. The length of the CDR3 is 14 residues. In germline, CDR1 is SGHTA, CDR2 FQGNSA. The CDR3 is CASSSGSTNRVAFF. CDR3 bases: TGTGCCAGCAGCTCCGGATCCACCAATAGAGTAGCTTTCTTT.

This chain connects TRBV4-2 to TRBJ2-4, with D maybe TRBD2 (6 bases). The germline V gene encodes CDR1 LGHNA and CDR2 YNFKEQ. The CDR3 sequence is 19 residues long. V lost 0 bases and J lost 0, with 18 bases in between. The CDR3 here is CASSQDTGRGVLAKNIQYF. CDR3 in DNA: TGTGCCAGCAGCCAAGATACCGGGCGGGGAGTACTAGCCAAAAACATTCAGTACTTC.

The chain recombines TRBV5-4 with TRBJ1-4, with D perhaps matching TRBD1 (6 bases). From germline, CDR1 is SGHNT and CDR2 YYREEE (reference sequence). CDR3 length equals 14 residues. Trimming stripped 1 base from V and 5 bases from J, with 9 bases between. Here the CDR3 reads CASSLFDRNEKLFF. CDR3 nucleotides: TGTGCCAGCAGCTTGTTTGACAGGAATGAAAAACTGTTTTTT.

This clone was recorded once. The chain uses TRBV12-3 or TRBV12-4 and TRBJ2-7; D possibly corresponds to TRBD1 (5 bases). The CDR3 runs to 13 residues. The V and J ends lost 5 bases and 2 bases respectively, with 10 bases between them. The CDR3 coding sequence is TGTGCCAGCAGTAAAGGGGCGGCCTACGAGCAGTACTTC. Encoded protein: CASSKGAAYEQYF.

The CDR3 DNA follows: TGTGCCTGGAACTTACAGGGGGCGGGAAACACCATATATTTT. Its protein is CAWNLQGAGNTIYF. The chain links TRBV30 to TRBJ1-3, with 9 bases identical to TRBD1. Germline V gives CDR1 GTSNPN, CDR2 SVGIG (reference sequence). This CDR3 has 14 residues. The V segment lost 4 bases and the J segment 4 bases; nucleotides outside the gene matches: 5. The variable domain in full, completed from reference TRBV30 and TRBJ1-3, reads SQTIHQWPATLVQPVGSPLSLECTVEGTSNPNLYWYRQAAGRGLQLLFYSVGIGQISSEVPQNLSASRPQDRQFILSSKKLLLSDSGFYLCAWNLQGAGNTIYFGEGSWLTVV.

The chain combines TRBV27 with TRBJ1-5; 8 nucleotides agree with TRBD1. Germline V lookup: CDR1 MNHEY, CDR2 SMNVEV (reference sequence). The length of the CDR3 is 14 residues. V dropped 3 bases and J dropped 6; count of bases not matched to a gene: 4. In DNA form, the CDR3 reads TGTGCCAGCAGTTTGATCACAGGGGGTCAGCCCCAGCATTTT. Translating gives CASSLITGGQPQHF.

The chain joins TRBV25-1 to TRBJ1-6; perhaps TRBD1 as D (5 bases). Germline V gene lookup returns CDR1 MGHDK and CDR2 SYGVNS. Trimming took off 4 bases at V and 16 bases at J, with 11 bases between the two ends. CDR3 length: 11 amino acids. The CDR3 reads CASSVGTALHF. CDR3 nucleotide sequence: TGTGCCAGCAGTGTCGGGACGGCTCTCCACTTT.

The V gene is TRBV5-1, the J gene TRBJ1-1, with 7 bases aligning to TRBD1. Germline V gene sequence: CDR1 SGHRS, CDR2 YFSETQ. CDR3 length equals 15 residues. V shed 5 bases and J 3 bases; nucleotides not matched to a gene: 10. CDR3 amino acids: CASRSSQGDYTEAFF. DNA for the CDR3: TGCGCCAGCAGATCCTCCCAGGGGGACTACACTGAAGCTTTCTTT. The variable domain in full, with the rest retrieved from reference TRBV5-1 and TRBJ1-1, is KAGVTQTPRYLIKTRGQQVTLSCSPISGHRSVSWYQQTPGQGLQFLFEYFSETQRNKGNFPGRFSGRQFSNSRSEMNVSTLELGDSALYLCASRSSQGDYTEAFFGQGTRLTVV.

This clone was picked up a small number of times. The V and J genes are TRBV5-5 and TRBJ1-1; possibly TRBD1 for D (5 bases). This CDR3 spans 12 amino acids. Germline CDR1 and CDR2: SGHKS and YYEKEE (reference sequence). Trimming took off 0 bases at V and 8 bases at J, with 8 bases between the two ends. Here the CDR3 reads CASSLVGVEAFF. The CDR3, as DNA: TGTGCCAGCAGCTTGGTGGGGGTGGAAGCTTTCTTT.

This clone was detected once. V and J are TRBV7-9 and TRBJ1-5, with 7 bases that match TRBD1. Germline V CDR1 and CDR2: SEHNR, FQNEAQ (reference sequence). Trimming removed 3 bases from V and 5 bases from J; junction bases left unmatched: 4. The CDR3 extends over 14 amino acids. The CDR3 nucleotides are TGTGCCAGCAGCTTGACAGGGCTTCATCAGCCCCAGCATTTT. It codes for CASSLTGLHQPQHF.

This chain links TRBV7-2 with TRBJ1-6; the D gene is possibly TRBD1 (6 bases). Trimming cost V 1 base and J 9 bases, with 16 bases left between them. Germline assignment: CDR1 SGHTA and CDR2 FQGNSA. The CDR3 spans 16 residues. The CDR3 DNA reads TGTGCCAGCAGCTTAGTAGTGGGGGGCGCATCTTCACCCCTCCACTTT. It encodes CASSLVVGGASSPLHF.

Here the CDR3 DNA reads TGTGCCAGCAGCTTTGGCAGTCTGGGTAACGACACCTTC. It specifies CASSFGSLGNDTF. The chain carries TRBV11-2 and TRBJ1-2; no firm D call. The V gene lost 3 bases and the J gene lost 12 bases, with 17 bases spanning the gap. This CDR3 comprises 13 residues. The germline V gene has CDR1 SGHAT and CDR2 FQNNGV.

The V and J genes are TRBV5-6 and TRBJ1-5; perhaps TRBD1 as D (5 bases). The CDR3 is 17 residues long. Germline V CDR1 and CDR2: SGHDT, YYEEEE. The ends were cut back, 1 base at V and 6 bases at J, with 20 bases in the middle. Here the CDR3 reads CASSLYPGPAYGQPQHF. In DNA form, the CDR3 reads TGTGCCAGCAGCTTGTACCCGGGACCCGCGTATGGTCAGCCCCAGCATTTT.

The chain is built from TRBV6-5 and TRBJ1-2, with D maybe TRBD1 (6 bases). CDR1 is MNHEY, CDR2 SVGAGI, per germline. The CDR3 is 13 amino acids. The V end lost 5 bases, the J end lost 5 bases, and 12 bases lay between the germline ends. The CDR3 nucleotides are TGTGCCAGCAGTCCACAGGGACTTTATGGCTACACCTTC. It encodes CASSPQGLYGYTF.

This chain connects TRBV5-1 to TRBJ2-3; D is uncertain. The CDR3 has 14 residues. V lost 2 bases and J 0 bases, leaving 7 bases between the germline ends. Germline assignment: CDR1 SGHRS and CDR2 YFSETQ. In DNA, the CDR3 is TGCGCCAGCAGCTTAGGTTCGAGCACAGATACGCAGTATTTT. Its translation: CASSLGSSTDTQYF.

CDR3 in amino acids: CATSDGQGLSSYNEQFF. CDR3 DNA: TGTGCCACCAGTGATGGACAGGGATTAAGCTCCTACAATGAGCAGTTCTTC. V is TRBV24-1 and J is TRBJ2-1; 8 bases agree with TRBD1. V was pared by 3 bases and J by 0 bases, with 6 bases of the junction left unmatched. The CDR3 runs 17 residues. Germline V gives CDR1 KGHDR, CDR2 SFDVKD.